The rows below give T cell receptor beta chains drawn from one sample of a study of blood T cell repertoires in COVID-19. Using immunoSEQ multiplex PCR, the repertoire was profiled, and TCRdb retains in-frame clones only, with some absent. The sample has roughly 120,000 clones; just over 75% are singletons. Material for sequencing was peripheral blood. All receptors derive from a woman older than 75 with acute or convalescent COVID-19. Each CDR3 is given with its conserved first and last residue. D genes are given only for firm matches. Expanded clones are given a class, and other clones once, few, many or no size at all.

cdr3_length: 14
clone_size: .
v_call: TRBV6-1
j_call: TRBJ1-1
d_call: .
cdr3_aa: CASSEDPRDTEAFF
cdr3_nt: TGTGCCAGCAGTGAAGACCCCCGGGACACTGAAGCTTTCTTT

cdr3_length: 14
clone_size: .
v_call: TRBV6-2/TRBV6-3
j_call: TRBJ2-7
d_call: TRBD1
cdr3_aa: CASSYGTGYDEQYF
cdr3_nt: TGTGCCAGCAGTTACGGGACAGGGTACGACGAGCAGTACTTC

cdr3_length: 13
clone_size: .
v_call: TRBV9
j_call: TRBJ2-2
d_call: .
cdr3_aa: CASSPQGTGELFF
cdr3_nt: TGTGCCAGCAGCCCACAGGGTACCGGGGAGCTGTTTTTT

cdr3_length: 13
clone_size: .
v_call: TRBV10-1
j_call: TRBJ1-2
d_call: TRBD1
cdr3_aa: CACSPQGAYGYTF
cdr3_nt: TGCGCCTGCAGTCCACAGGGGGCCTATGGCTACACCTTC

cdr3_length: 16
clone_size: .
v_call: TRBV4-2
j_call: TRBJ1-1
d_call: .
cdr3_aa: CASSQLGNLGAVEAFF
cdr3_nt: TGTGCCAGCAGCCAATTAGGCAATTTGGGGGCAGTTGAAGCTTTCTTT

cdr3_length: 14
clone_size: .
v_call: TRBV11-1
j_call: TRBJ1-1
d_call: .
cdr3_aa: CASSLAQMNTEAFF
cdr3_nt: TGTGCCAGCAGCTTAGCGCAGATGAACACTGAAGCTTTCTTT

cdr3_length: 17
clone_size: once
v_call: TRBV9
j_call: TRBJ2-3
d_call: TRBD2
cdr3_aa: CASSPEPGTTRTDTQYF
cdr3_nt: TGTGCCAGCAGTCCTGAACCCGGGACTACACGCACAGATACGCAGTATTTT

cdr3_length: 13
clone_size: .
v_call: TRBV6-5
j_call: TRBJ1-1
d_call: .
cdr3_aa: CASSYLLSAEAFF
cdr3_nt: TGTGCCAGCAGTTACTTGTTATCTGCTGAAGCTTTCTTT

cdr3_length: 16
clone_size: .
v_call: TRBV19
j_call: TRBJ1-6
d_call: TRBD1
cdr3_aa: CASSISQTGVSSPLHF
cdr3_nt: TGTGCCAGTAGTATTTCGCAGACAGGGGTGAGTTCACCCCTCCACTTT

cdr3_length: 16
clone_size: .
v_call: TRBV25-1
j_call: TRBJ2-1
d_call: .
cdr3_aa: CASSEGGRSSYNEQFF
cdr3_nt: TGTGCCAGCAGTGAGGGAGGACGGAGCTCCTACAATGAGCAGTTCTTC

cdr3_length: 12
clone_size: .
v_call: TRBV19
j_call: TRBJ1-1
d_call: .
cdr3_aa: CASSIGRGLDFF
cdr3_nt: TGTGCCAGTAGTATAGGTCGGGGACTAGATTTCTTT

cdr3_length: 16
clone_size: .
v_call: TRBV28
j_call: TRBJ1-2
d_call: TRBD1
cdr3_aa: CASRQGLRRSLSGYTF
cdr3_nt: TGTGCCAGCCGACAGGGGCTCCGCCGTTCCCTATCGGGCTACACCTTC

cdr3_length: 15
clone_size: .
v_call: TRBV11-2
j_call: TRBJ1-2
d_call: TRBD1
cdr3_aa: CASSPFGTGNYGYTF
cdr3_nt: TGTGCCAGCAGCCCATTCGGGACAGGGAACTATGGCTACACCTTC

cdr3_length: 13
clone_size: .
v_call: TRBV7-8
j_call: TRBJ2-7
d_call: .
cdr3_aa: CASSRPGVREQYF
cdr3_nt: TGTGCCAGCAGCCGACCCGGGGTCCGCGAGCAGTACTTC

cdr3_length: 14
clone_size: .
v_call: TRBV5-1
j_call: TRBJ2-1
d_call: TRBD2
cdr3_aa: CASSTSGSSDEQFF
cdr3_nt: TGCGCCAGCAGTACTAGCGGGAGTTCCGATGAGCAGTTCTTC

cdr3_length: 14
clone_size: .
v_call: TRBV2
j_call: TRBJ1-2
d_call: TRBD1
cdr3_aa: CASSDGTGVRGYTF
cdr3_nt: TGTGCCAGCAGTGACGGGACAGGAGTTAGAGGCTACACCTTC

cdr3_length: 14
clone_size: few
v_call: TRBV7-9
j_call: TRBJ1-1
d_call: .
cdr3_aa: CASIPDGGGTEAFF
cdr3_nt: TGTGCCAGCATCCCCGATGGGGGAGGCACTGAAGCTTTCTTT

cdr3_length: 10
clone_size: .
v_call: TRBV20-1
j_call: TRBJ1-1
d_call: .
cdr3_aa: CSAPDTEAFF
cdr3_nt: TGCAGTGCTCCAGACACTGAAGCTTTCTTT

cdr3_length: 14
clone_size: .
v_call: TRBV10-2
j_call: TRBJ2-1
d_call: TRBD2
cdr3_aa: CASSEPGGGNEQFF
cdr3_nt: TGCGCCAGCAGTGAGCCAGGCGGGGGCAATGAGCAGTTCTTC

cdr3_length: 17
clone_size: many
v_call: TRBV10-3
j_call: TRBJ1-1
d_call: .
cdr3_aa: CAISESRGLVGNTEAFF
cdr3_nt: TGTGCCATCAGTGAGTCGCGGGGACTGGTGGGGAACACTGAAGCTTTCTTT

cdr3_length: 14
clone_size: few
v_call: TRBV27
j_call: TRBJ2-1
d_call: .
cdr3_aa: CASSSLGAYNEQFF
cdr3_nt: TGTGCCAGCAGTTCCCTCGGAGCTTACAATGAGCAGTTCTTC

cdr3_length: 16
clone_size: .
v_call: TRBV20-1
j_call: TRBJ1-2
d_call: .
cdr3_aa: CSASSPGRGANYGYTF
cdr3_nt: TGCAGTGCTAGTTCTCCAGGGAGGGGCGCTAACTATGGCTACACCTTC

cdr3_length: 15
clone_size: .
v_call: TRBV9
j_call: TRBJ2-5
d_call: .
cdr3_aa: CASSVAGVLWETQYF
cdr3_nt: TGTGCCAGCAGCGTAGCGGGGGTATTATGGGAGACCCAGTACTTC

cdr3_length: 14
clone_size: .
v_call: TRBV29-1
j_call: TRBJ2-1
d_call: TRBD1
cdr3_aa: CSGPGQGGRNEQFF
cdr3_nt: TGCAGCGGTCCGGGACAGGGGGGTAGGAATGAGCAGTTCTTC

cdr3_length: 18
clone_size: .
v_call: TRBV27
j_call: TRBJ2-6
d_call: .
cdr3_aa: CASSILEGQFRGANVLTF
cdr3_nt: TGTGCCAGCAGCATATTGGAGGGCCAATTTCGTGGGGCCAACGTCCTGACTTTC

cdr3_length: 15
clone_size: once
v_call: TRBV28
j_call: TRBJ2-3
d_call: TRBD1
cdr3_aa: CASSRTGVATDTQYF
cdr3_nt: TGTGCCAGCAGTCGGACAGGTGTTGCCACAGATACGCAGTATTTT